The 26 T cell receptor beta chains listed next were all sequenced from one sample in a study of blood T cell repertoires in COVID-19. The protocol was immunoSEQ multiplex PCR, while the TCRdb copy is restricted to in-frame clones and leaves out a portion. There are about 210,000 clones in the sample; 65% to 90% occur only once, and 2% to 2.5% lies in the top ten. The sequenced sample consisted of peripheral blood. Receptor source: a man aged 35 to 55 who had recovered from COVID-19.

The chain links TRBV7-8 to TRBJ1-5; TRBD1 matches 8 bases. The CDR3 consists of 14 residues. The germline V gene encodes CDR1 SGHVS and CDR2 FQNEAQ. Trimming at V came to 4 bases and at J to 2 bases, leaving 1 base not matched to a gene. CDR3: CASSSGQGNQPQHF. The CDR3 DNA sequence: TGTGCCAGCAGCTCGGGACAGGGCAATCAGCCCCAGCATTTT.

V usage is TRBV5-5 and J usage is TRBJ2-5; no definite D call. The CDR3 contains 14 residues. CDR1 and CDR2 (germline): SGHKS, YYEKEE (reference sequence). V dropped 0 bases and J dropped 5 bases, with 11 bases sitting between them. The CDR3 spells CASSLVLGGETQYF. CDR3 in DNA: TGTGCCAGCAGCTTGGTCCTAGGTGGGGAGACCCAGTACTTC.

The rearrangement uses TRBV5-1 and TRBJ1-5; 9 bases align to TRBD1. The V gene's germline CDR1 is SGHRS and CDR2 YFSETQ. There are 16 residues in the CDR3. V was pared by 0 bases and J by 4 bases, with 5 bases of the junction left unmatched. The CDR3 coding sequence is TGCGCCAGCAGCTTGGGGACAGGGGACTTTAATCAGCCCCAGCATTTT. Its translation: CASSLGTGDFNQPQHF.

A few counts support this clone. The chain couples TRBV2 to TRBJ1-2, with 7 bases matching TRBD1. This CDR3 has 14 residues. V was clipped by 6 bases and J by 8 bases; unmatched bases: 12. Germline V gives CDR1 SNHLY, CDR2 FYNNEI. CDR3 DNA sequence: TGTGCCAGCAGCGGAGCCAGACAGGGTGAGGGCTACACCTTC. Its translation: CASSGARQGEGYTF.

The J gene is TRBJ1-2, the V gene TRBV2, with D unresolved. The V end was cut by 7 bases, the J end by 7 bases, with 16 bases between. The germline gives CDR1 SNHLY, CDR2 FYNNEI. CDR3 length equals 13 residues. DNA of the CDR3: TGTGCCAGCACCGAGCGGCCCTCGGGTGGCTACACCTTC. Its protein is CASTERPSGGYTF.

This chain uses TRBV11-2 with TRBJ2-1; the match to TRBD2 covers 9 bases. Losses at the gene ends were 5 bases for V and 8 bases for J; bases not matched to a gene: 10. The CDR3 extends over 15 amino acids. Per the germline V gene, CDR1 is SGHAT and CDR2 is FQNNGV. This chain's CDR3 is CASSPFAGGPYEQFF. CDR3 sequence (DNA): TGTGCCAGCAGCCCCTTTGCGGGAGGGCCGTATGAGCAGTTCTTC.

This chain uses TRBV20-1 with TRBJ2-7; the match to TRBD2 covers 8 bases. The germline CDR1 and CDR2 sequences are DFQATT and SNEGSKA (reference sequence). The CDR3 loop spans 11 amino acids. Unmatched junction bases numbered 3, after V lost 5 bases and J lost 6 bases. CDR3 sequence reads: CSAAGGSEQYF. CDR3 nucleotide sequence: TGCAGTGCTGCGGGAGGATCCGAGCAGTACTTC.

J is TRBJ2-5 and V is TRBV18, with a tentative D call TRBD1 (5 bases). This CDR3 is built from 13 residues. Trimming stripped 4 bases from V and 5 bases from J, with 11 bases between. Looked up from germline, CDR1 is KGHSH and CDR2 is LQKENI. The CDR3 reads CASSLTKGETQYF. The CDR3 coding sequence is TGTGCCAGCTCACTCACTAAGGGGGAGACCCAGTACTTC.

The chain combines TRBV9 with TRBJ2-2; 8 bases are a match to TRBD2. From germline, CDR1 is SGDLS and CDR2 YYNGEE. CDR3 size: 16 residues. The ends lost 2 bases at V and 1 base at J; junction bases unmatched: 4. The CDR3 nucleotides are TGTGCCAGCAGCGTCCAGGGACTAGTGAACACCGGGGAGCTGTTTTTT. This codes for CASSVQGLVNTGELFF.

The chain is built from TRBV7-2 and TRBJ1-1; tentatively, D is TRBD1 (5 bases). V was cut by 5 bases and J by 0 bases, with 10 bases left in between. Germline loops: CDR1 SGHTA, CDR2 FQGNSA. The CDR3 is made up of 14 amino acids. The CDR3 reads CASSPDSMNTEAFF. DNA for the CDR3: TGTGCCAGCAGCCCCGACAGCATGAACACTGAAGCTTTCTTT. Using reference TRBV7-2 and TRBJ1-1 for the parts outside the CDR3, the full variable domain is GAGVSQSPSNKVTEKGKDVELRCDPISGHTALYWYRQSLGQGLEFLIYFQGNSAPDKSGLPSDRFSAERTGGSVSTLTIQRTQQEDSAVYLCASSPDSMNTEAFFGQGTRLTVV.

The V call is TRBV28, the J call TRBJ1-2; 7 bases are shared with TRBD1. The CDR3 extends over 12 amino acids. Germline V gene data show CDR1 as MDHEN and CDR2 as SYDVKM. After removal of 4 bases from V and 8 bases from J, the junction contained 4 bases not matched to a gene. The CDR3 protein is CASSSTGAGYTF. The DNA of the CDR3 is TGTGCCAGCAGTTCCACAGGGGCGGGCTACACCTTC.

This rearrangement joins TRBV2 to TRBJ1-1; 9 nucleotides match TRBD1. The CDR3 sequence is 16 residues long. The V gene's germline CDR1 is SNHLY and CDR2 FYNNEI. Losses at the gene ends were 6 bases for V and 0 bases for J; bases not matched to a gene: 8. This CDR3 is CASRVTGGYLNTEAFF. CDR3 in DNA: TGTGCCAGCAGGGTAACAGGGGGCTACCTGAACACTGAAGCTTTCTTT.

On this clone: Different DNA sequences within this sample yield the same CDR3. The V call is TRBV27, the J call TRBJ2-1; weak D call: TRBD1 (5 bases). CDR1 and CDR2 from the germline V gene are MNHEY and SMNVEV (reference sequence). The CDR3 sequence is 14 residues long. The ends were cut back, 4 bases at V and 2 bases at J, with 9 bases in the middle. Here the CDR3 DNA reads TGTGCCAGCAGTTCTTGGGGCCCCTACAATGAGCAGTTCTTC. Its translation: CASSSWGPYNEQFF.

This clone was counted only a few times. The chain has TRBV9 and TRBJ1-6; perhaps TRBD1 as D (5 bases). Trimming removed 2 bases from V and 7 bases from J, with 10 bases in between. Germline V CDR1 and CDR2: SGDLS, YYNGEE. The CDR3 runs to 14 residues. Written as DNA, the CDR3 is TGTGCCAGCAGCGTTTCGGGGGGGAATTCACCCCTCCACTTT. This translates into CASSVSGGNSPLHF.

The V and J genes are TRBV19 and TRBJ2-3, with 11 nucleotides matching TRBD1. The CDR3 is 17 amino acids. Trimming at V came to 6 bases and at J to 3 bases, leaving 11 bases not matched to a gene. In germline, CDR1 is LNHDA, CDR2 SQIVND (reference sequence). This CDR3 reads CASSHRDRGILTDTQYF. The DNA for the CDR3 is TGTGCCAGTAGCCACCGGGACAGGGGGATTCTGACAGATACGCAGTATTTT. The whole variable domain, remainder taken from reference TRBV19 and TRBJ2-3, is DGGITQSPKYLFRKEGQNVTLSCEQNLNHDAMYWYRQDPGQGLRLIYYSQIVNDFQKGDIAEGYSVSREKKESFPLTVTSAQKNPTAFYLCASSHRDRGILTDTQYFGPGTRLTVL.

This sequence joins TRBV18 and TRBJ1-1, with D uncertain. From germline, CDR1 is KGHSH and CDR2 LQKENI. Trimming stripped 2 bases from V and 0 bases from J, with 7 bases between. The CDR3 is 14 amino acids. The chain's CDR3 is CASSPGPMNTEAFF. Here the CDR3 DNA reads TGTGCCAGCTCACCAGGCCCGATGAACACTGAAGCTTTCTTT.

The chain joins TRBV30 to TRBJ1-2; D unresolved. The CDR3 sequence is 12 residues long. CDR1 and CDR2 (germline): GTSNPN, SVGIG (reference sequence). V lost 2 bases to trimming and J lost 0 bases, with 4 bases between them. The CDR3 DNA reads as TGTGCCTGGAGTCGAGCTAACTATGGCTACACCTTC. Translated, it gives CAWSRANYGYTF.

The chain employs TRBV29-1 and TRBJ1-2; a weak D match, TRBD1 (5 bases). The CDR3 has 13 amino acids. The germline CDR1 and CDR2 sequences are SQVTM and ANQGSEA. The V and J ends lost 4 bases and 3 bases respectively, with 12 bases between them. CDR3 protein: CSVVTDTYYGYTF. The CDR3 coding sequence is TGCAGCGTTGTAACGGACACCTACTATGGCTACACCTTC.

V gene TRBV27 combines with J gene TRBJ2-1; 7 bases are shared with TRBD1. Germline-derived CDR1 and CDR2 are MNHEY and SMNVEV (reference sequence). The CDR3 length is 15 residues. V gave up 2 bases and J gave up 8 bases; unmatched junction bases: 9. The CDR3 is CASSLRQGFIHEQFF. The CDR3 coding sequence is TGTGCCAGCAGTTTACGACAGGGTTTCATCCATGAGCAGTTCTTC.

The V gene is TRBV7-2, the J gene TRBJ1-4; 11 nucleotides align to TRBD1. CDR3 length: 15 amino acids. From germline, CDR1 is SGHTA and CDR2 FQGNSA. With 5 bases clipped from V and 7 bases from J, the junction kept 6 bases outside the gene matches. CDR3 DNA sequence: TGTGCCAGCAGCAAGGACAGGGGGCAGGGTGAAAAACTGTTTTTT. Amino acids: CASSKDRGQGEKLFF.

The chain has TRBV30 and TRBJ1-3; 8 nucleotides match TRBD1. J gave up 4 bases and V 4 bases, and 9 bases lay outside the gene matches. The germline CDR1 and CDR2 sequences are GTSNPN and SVGIG (reference sequence). The CDR3 sequence is 15 residues long. In DNA, the CDR3 is TGTGCCTGGACCTTTCAGGGGGCGTTCGGAAACACCATATATTTT. Residues: CAWTFQGAFGNTIYF.

V usage is TRBV3-1 (or the pseudogene TRBV3-2) and J usage is TRBJ1-1, with 7 bases identical to TRBD1. This CDR3 contains 15 residues. The V segment lost 1 base and the J segment 0 bases; nucleotides outside the gene matches: 2. In germline, CDR1 is LGHDT, CDR2 YNNKEL (reference sequence). The CDR3 here is CASSQGQGMNTEAFF. The CDR3 DNA reads TGTGCCAGCAGCCAAGGACAGGGCATGAACACTGAAGCTTTCTTT.

The V gene is TRBV4-3, the J gene TRBJ1-4, with no clear D. Germline CDR1 and CDR2: LGHNA and YSLEER. This CDR3 spans 15 amino acids. Trimming removed 1 base from V and 4 bases from J, with 10 bases in between. Here the CDR3 reads CASSQGAGNNEKLFF. The CDR3 DNA is TGCGCCAGCAGCCAAGGTGCCGGGAATAATGAAAAACTGTTTTTT.

J is TRBJ2-7 and V is TRBV19; D gene unclear. The CDR3 covers 13 residues. CDR1 is LNHDA and CDR2 is SQIVND in the germline V gene (reference sequence). V was clipped by 1 base and J by 0 bases, with 4 bases between them. The chain's CDR3 is CASSIALSYEQYF. The CDR3 DNA is TGTGCCAGTAGTATAGCCCTCTCCTACGAGCAGTACTTC.

The chain uses TRBV5-1 and TRBJ2-5; TRBD2 aligns across 11 bases. CDR3 length equals 15 residues. V was clipped by 4 bases and J by 3 bases; unmatched bases: 5. CDR1 SGHRS and CDR2 YFSETQ come from the germline V gene. CDR3 in DNA: TGCGCCAGCAGCACGGAACTAGCGGGAGAAGAGACCCAGTACTTC. Residues: CASSTELAGEETQYF.

The gene calls are TRBV5-8 and TRBJ1-5; D not resolved. The CDR3 loop spans 16 amino acids. Germline V gives CDR1 SGHTS, CDR2 YDEGEE. The V and J ends lost 4 bases and 5 bases respectively, with 19 bases between them. The DNA of the CDR3 is TGTGCCAGCAGCCAAAGCCTGAGGGAGGGCCATCAGCCCCAGCATTTT. Translation: CASSQSLREGHQPQHF.